This T cell receptor (beta chain) was retrieved from a study of shared clonotypes between healthy human individuals. V was shortened by 6 bases and J by 2 bases, with 17 bases between the two germline ends. CDR1 and CDR2 from the germline V gene are MNHEY and SMNVEV (reference sequence). CDR3 length: 15 residues. Clones were sequenced by immunoSEQ multiplex PCR, and TCRdb holds only the in-frame ones, with some missing. The sample comprises about 530,000 clones, roughly 95% of which are singletons, and roughly 0.06% rests with the top ten. This chain joins TRBV27 and TRBJ2-7; D possibly corresponds to TRBD1 (6 bases). The sequence was collected from a woman aged 25 to 39 in good health. The source material was naive CD4+ T cells sorted from blood. Subset in this sample: CD45RA+ positively selected. The CDR3 here is CASSLTLWDTYEQYF. CDR3 DNA sequence: TGTGCCAGCAGCCTAACCCTGTGGGACACCTACGAGCAGTACTTC.